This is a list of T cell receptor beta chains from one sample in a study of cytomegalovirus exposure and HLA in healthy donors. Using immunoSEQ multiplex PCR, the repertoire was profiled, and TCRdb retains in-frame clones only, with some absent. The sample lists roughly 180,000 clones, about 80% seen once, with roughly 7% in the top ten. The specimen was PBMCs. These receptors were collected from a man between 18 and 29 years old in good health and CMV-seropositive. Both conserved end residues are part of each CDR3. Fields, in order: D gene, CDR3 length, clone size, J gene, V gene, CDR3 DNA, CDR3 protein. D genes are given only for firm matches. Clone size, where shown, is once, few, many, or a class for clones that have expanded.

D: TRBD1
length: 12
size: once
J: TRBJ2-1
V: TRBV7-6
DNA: TGTGCCAGCAGCCGGGACAGCAATGAGCAGTTCTTC
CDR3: CASSRDSNEQFF

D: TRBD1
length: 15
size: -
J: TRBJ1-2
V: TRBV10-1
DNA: TGCGCCAGCAGTGAGTCTTGGACAGGACCACATGGCTACACCTTC
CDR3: CASSESWTGPHGYTF

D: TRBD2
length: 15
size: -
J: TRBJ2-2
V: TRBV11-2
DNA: TGTGCCAGCAGCCAGGGACTACTCAACACCGGGGAGCTGTTTTTT
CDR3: CASSQGLLNTGELFF

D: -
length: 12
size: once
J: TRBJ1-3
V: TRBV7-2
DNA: TGTGCCAGCCGAAGGGGGGGAAACACCATATATTTT
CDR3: CASRRGGNTIYF

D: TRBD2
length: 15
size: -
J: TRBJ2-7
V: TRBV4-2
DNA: TGTGCCAGCAGCCAAGTGGCTAGCGGGAGGTACGAGCAGTACTTC
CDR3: CASSQVASGRYEQYF

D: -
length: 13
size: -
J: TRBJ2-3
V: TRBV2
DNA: TGTGCCAGCAGTTGGAACGGGGGAGATACGCAGTATTTT
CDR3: CASSWNGGDTQYF

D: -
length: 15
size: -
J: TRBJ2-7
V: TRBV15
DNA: TGTGCCACCAGCAAACACCTCGGGGGAGAATACGAGCAGTACTTC
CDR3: CATSKHLGGEYEQYF

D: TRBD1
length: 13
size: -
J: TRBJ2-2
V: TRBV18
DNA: TGTGCCAGCTCTCGGACAGGGACCGGGGAGCTGTTTTTT
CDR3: CASSRTGTGELFF

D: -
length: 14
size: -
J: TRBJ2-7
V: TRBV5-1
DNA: TGCGCCAGCGGCTCGACTACGAAACATGGCGAGCAGTACTTC
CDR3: CASGSTTKHGEQYF

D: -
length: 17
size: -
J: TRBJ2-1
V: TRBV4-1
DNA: TGCGCCAGCAGCCAAGATAAAAGTGAACAGTACTACAATGAGCAGTTCTTC
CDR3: CASSQDKSEQYYNEQFF

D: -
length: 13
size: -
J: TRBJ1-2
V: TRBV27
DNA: TGTGCCAGCAGTTTATCCCCGGGCTATGGCTACACCTTC
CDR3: CASSLSPGYGYTF

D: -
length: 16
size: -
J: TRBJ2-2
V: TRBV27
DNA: TGTGCCACAAAGACGGGGGGCGCATATCGGGCCGGGGAGCTGTTTTTT
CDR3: CATKTGGAYRAGELFF

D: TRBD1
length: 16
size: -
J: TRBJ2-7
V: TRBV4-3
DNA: TGCGCCAGCAGCCAAGATCGCGGGACAGGCTCCTACGAGCAGTACTTC
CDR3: CASSQDRGTGSYEQYF

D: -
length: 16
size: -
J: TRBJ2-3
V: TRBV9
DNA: TGTGCCAGCAGCGGGGCCCCCCCCCGTAGCACAGATACGCAGTATTTT
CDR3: CASSGAPPRSTDTQYF

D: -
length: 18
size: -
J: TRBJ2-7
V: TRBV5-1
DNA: TGCGCCAGCAGCCCCCCGACTCGGGACTGGACCCTACGTGGAGAGCAGTACTTC
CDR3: CASSPPTRDWTLRGEQYF

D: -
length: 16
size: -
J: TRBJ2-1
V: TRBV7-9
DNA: TGTGCCAGCAGTCTAAATGGGGTTGGGGCGTACGATGAGCAGTTCTTC
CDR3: CASSLNGVGAYDEQFF

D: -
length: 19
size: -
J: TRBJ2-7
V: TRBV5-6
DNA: TGTGCCAGCAGCCCCCCCGGGAATAGGGATGTTTACTCCTCCTACGAGCAGTACTTC
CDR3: CASSPPGNRDVYSSYEQYF

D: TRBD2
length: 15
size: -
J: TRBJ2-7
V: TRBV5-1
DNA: TGCGCCAGCAGCCGAGGACTAGCGGGAGAGGACGAGCAGTACTTC
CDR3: CASSRGLAGEDEQYF

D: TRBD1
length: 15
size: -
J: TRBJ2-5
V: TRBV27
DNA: TGTGCCAGCAGTGCCGGGACAGGGGGCCAAGAGACCCAGTACTTC
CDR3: CASSAGTGGQETQYF

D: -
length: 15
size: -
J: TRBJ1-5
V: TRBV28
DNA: TGTGCCAGCAGTTTCCCAGGGTCCCCCAATCAGCCCCAGCATTTT
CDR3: CASSFPGSPNQPQHF

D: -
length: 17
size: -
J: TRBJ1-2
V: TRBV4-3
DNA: TGCGCCAGCAGCCACCCGGACAGCCTTGGATTTAACTATGGCTACACCTTC
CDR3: CASSHPDSLGFNYGYTF

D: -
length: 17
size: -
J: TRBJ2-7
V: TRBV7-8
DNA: TGTGCCAGCAGCCCCTGGCCCCCCCGCAGGGGATCCTACGAGCAGTACTTC
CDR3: CASSPWPPRRGSYEQYF

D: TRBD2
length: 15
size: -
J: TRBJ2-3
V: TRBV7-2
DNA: TGTGCCAGCAGCTCCCTATCCCTAGCGGGAGGCCCGCAGTATTTT
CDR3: CASSSLSLAGGPQYF

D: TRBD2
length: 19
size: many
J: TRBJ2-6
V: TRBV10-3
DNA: TGTGCCATCAGTGAGTCTCGGCTAGCGGGTAGCTCTGGGGCCAACGTCCTGACTTTC
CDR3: CAISESRLAGSSGANVLTF

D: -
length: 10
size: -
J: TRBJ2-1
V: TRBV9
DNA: TGTGCCAGCAGCGGGCCTGAGCAGTTCTTC
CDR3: CASSGPEQFF

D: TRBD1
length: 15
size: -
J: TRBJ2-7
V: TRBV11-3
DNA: TGTGCCAGCAGCTTGGGGACAGGGGGCCCCTACGAGCAGTACTTC
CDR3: CASSLGTGGPYEQYF

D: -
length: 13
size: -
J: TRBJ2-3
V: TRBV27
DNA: TGTGCCAGCAGTTTCATCAATTCCGATACGCAGTATTTT
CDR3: CASSFINSDTQYF

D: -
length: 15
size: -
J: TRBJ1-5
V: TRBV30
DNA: TGTGCCTGGAGTGTACGAGCCCAGGGCAATCAGCCCCAGCATTTT
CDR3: CAWSVRAQGNQPQHF

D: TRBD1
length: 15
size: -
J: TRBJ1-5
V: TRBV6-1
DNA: TGTGCCAGCAGTGAATATTGGACAGGGGGTCAGCCCCAGCATTTT
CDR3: CASSEYWTGGQPQHF